A single sample gave rise to the 27 T cell receptor beta chains below, sequenced in a study of long-term antiretroviral therapy in people with HIV. Survey-level resolution applied to immunoSEQ assay v3.0. The protocol was immunoSEQ multiplex PCR, while the TCRdb copy is restricted to in-frame clones and leaves out a portion. The profile covers roughly 42,000 clones, with 86% appearing a single time and about 5% taken by the ten largest. Source: unsorted PBMCs, taken 0.1 years before starting antiretroviral therapy. The receptors were gathered from a woman in her fifties or sixties with HIV.

The chain couples TRBV9 to TRBJ2-3; TRBD1 or TRBD2 may be the D gene (5 bases each). Trimming pared 3 bases from V and 4 bases from J, leaving 18 bases between. Germline V CDR1 and CDR2: SGDLS, YYNGEE. The CDR3 runs 16 residues. CDR3 DNA: TGTGCCAGCAGCGGCTGGGGGATAGGAAAGTCAGATACGCAGTATTTT. This sequence encodes CASSGWGIGKSDTQYF.

This clone was observed a single time. V is TRBV30 and J is TRBJ2-7; no clear D gene. The CDR3 totals 13 residues. V was cut by 4 bases and J by 0 bases, with 10 bases left in between. The germline V gene has CDR1 GTSNPN and CDR2 SVGIG (reference sequence). CDR3 region: CAWILTSSYEQYF. CDR3 DNA: TGTGCCTGGATCCTGACCAGCTCCTACGAGCAGTACTTC. Drawing the rest from reference TRBV30 and TRBJ2-7, the complete variable domain is SQTIHQWPATLVQPVGSPLSLECTVEGTSNPNLYWYRQAAGRGLQLLFYSVGIGQISSEVPQNLSASRPQDRQFILSSKKLLLSDSGFYLCAWILTSSYEQYFGPGTRLTVT.

Worth noting for this clone: This sample also contains other DNA sequences that code for the same CDR3. This chain uses TRBV9 with TRBJ2-2; D might be TRBD2 (6 bases). Germline V gives CDR1 SGDLS, CDR2 YYNGEE. V was cut by 2 bases and J by 7 bases, with 6 bases left in between. There are 12 residues in the CDR3. For the CDR3, the DNA is TGTGCCAGCAGCGTGGGGGGCGGGGAGCTGTTTTTT. It codes for CASSVGGGELFF.

The chain combines TRBV7-9 with TRBJ2-7; no clear D. Germline V CDR1 and CDR2: SEHNR, FQNEAQ (reference sequence). Trimming pared 4 bases from V and 6 bases from J, leaving 16 bases between. CDR3 length: 14 amino acids. The CDR3 loop is CASSSNAGWGEQYF. CDR3 coding DNA: TGTGCCAGCAGCTCAAACGCAGGTTGGGGCGAGCAGTACTTC.

DNA for the CDR3: TGTGCCAGCAGTGATTGGGACAAGGGGTACGAGCAGTACTTC. Its protein product is CASSDWDKGYEQYF. V is TRBV2 and J is TRBJ2-7, with a tentative D call TRBD1 (6 bases). V shed 3 bases and J shed 4 bases, with 13 bases lying between them. Germline CDR1 reads SNHLY; CDR2 reads FYNNEI. This CDR3 is built from 14 residues.

CDR3 nucleotides: TGCAGCGTTGAATTAGGCAGGGGGCGGACTGAAGCTTTCTTT. Translating it yields CSVELGRGRTEAFF. The chain employs TRBV29-1 and TRBJ1-1; 8 bases line up with TRBD1. Germline CDR1 is SQVTM and CDR2 is ANQGSEA. The CDR3 loop spans 14 amino acids. V trimming: 2 bases; J trimming: 5 bases; junction bases outside the gene matches: 7.

A single count supports this clone. CDR3 loop: CAISETGNQPQHF. CDR3 bases: TGTGCCATCAGTGAAACAGGCAATCAGCCCCAGCATTTT. This sequence joins TRBV10-3 and TRBJ1-5; D is undetermined. Trimming removed 3 bases from V and 2 bases from J, with 5 bases in between. Germline CDR1 reads ENHRY; CDR2 reads SYGVKD. The CDR3 runs 13 residues.

This clone has only a few counts. The chain employs TRBV7-3 and TRBJ2-3; 8 positions match TRBD1. This CDR3 has 16 amino acids. Germline V gene lookup returns CDR1 SGHTA and CDR2 FQGTGA. V was clipped by 0 bases and J by 9 bases; unmatched bases: 11. The CDR3 DNA is TGTGCCAGCAGCTTAACTGGACAGGGTATAGAGGGAACGCAGTATTTT. It yields the protein CASSLTGQGIEGTQYF.

This chain joins TRBV4-2 and TRBJ1-2; maybe TRBD1 (5 bases). CDR3 length: 15 residues. The ends were cut back, 0 bases at V and 1 base at J, with 9 bases in the middle. The germline V gene has CDR1 LGHNA and CDR2 YNFKEQ. CDR3 residues: CASSQDEQDNYGYTF. CDR3 nucleotide sequence: TGTGCCAGCAGCCAAGATGAACAGGATAACTATGGCTACACCTTC.

The chain employs TRBV27 and TRBJ2-3; D may be TRBD2 (6 bases). This CDR3 comprises 14 residues. The germline V gene has CDR1 MNHEY and CDR2 SMNVEV (reference sequence). V lost 8 bases to trimming and J lost 4 bases, with 16 bases between them. CDR3 DNA sequence: TGTGCCAGCGGGTTGGGAGGACTCCCAGATACGCAGTATTTT. Translated, it gives CASGLGGLPDTQYF.

The genes are TRBV12-5 and TRBJ2-3; D unclear. Germline loops: CDR1 LGHNT, CDR2 FRNRAP. Deletions cut 4 bases from V and 5 bases from J, with 10 bases between. The CDR3 runs 13 residues. CDR3 nucleotides: TGTGCTAGTGGTTGGTCCTCGAGAGATACGCAGTATTTT. As protein: CASGWSSRDTQYF.

The rearrangement links TRBV2 to TRBJ2-1; the match to TRBD2 covers 12 bases. The germline V gene encodes CDR1 SNHLY and CDR2 FYNNEI. This CDR3 region has 16 residues. J gave up 5 bases and V 5 bases, and 7 bases lay outside the gene matches. CDR3 in DNA: TGTGCCAGCAGTCATATGACTAGCGGGGGAAACAATGAGCAGTTCTTC. Its protein is CASSHMTSGGNNEQFF. The full variable domain, with the rest looked up from reference TRBV2 and TRBJ2-1, is EPEVTQTPSHQVTQMGQEVILRCVPISNHLYFYWYRQILGQKVEFLVSFYNNEISEKSEIFDDQFSVERPDGSNFTLKIRSTKLEDSAMYFCASSHMTSGGNNEQFFGPGTRLTVL.

This clone was seen only once. This chain connects TRBV30 to TRBJ2-2, with D possibly matching TRBD2 (7 bases). The CDR3 runs to 16 residues. Trimming shortened V by 4 bases and J by 5 bases, and 20 bases separated the two germline ends. Looked up from germline, CDR1 is GTSNPN and CDR2 is SVGIG (reference sequence). The CDR3 DNA reads as TGTGCCTGGATCCCCCAACCCGGGGGGCTGACCGGGGAGCTGTTTTTT. Its protein product is CAWIPQPGGLTGELFF.

The genes are TRBV7-3 and TRBJ2-2, with 7 positions matching TRBD1. This CDR3 has 18 residues. V shed 5 bases and J 6 bases; nucleotides not matched to a gene: 18. Per germline, CDR1 SGHTA and CDR2 FQGTGA. The CDR3 spells CASSEISQGGRSPGELFF. The CDR3 DNA follows: TGTGCCAGCAGCGAAATCAGTCAAGGGGGCCGATCGCCCGGGGAGCTGTTTTTT.

This clone is a singleton in its sample. V and J are TRBV5-6 and TRBJ2-2; TRBD1 is a possible D gene (6 bases). In germline, CDR1 is SGHDT, CDR2 YYEEEE. Trimming took off 4 bases at V and 6 bases at J, with 16 bases between the two ends. The CDR3 contains 15 residues. The DNA of the CDR3 is TGTGCCAGCAGCCTACTGACAGGTCGTGCCGGGGAGCTGTTTTTT. It specifies CASSLLTGRAGELFF. The whole variable domain, filled in from reference TRBV5-6 and TRBJ2-2, reads DAGVTQSPTHLIKTRGQQVTLRCSPKSGHDTVSWYQQALGQGPQFIFQYYEEEERQRGNFPDRFSGHQFPNYSSELNVNALLLGDSALYLCASSLLTGRAGELFFGEGSRLTVL.

The chain employs TRBV30 and TRBJ1-6; D is unresolved. The CDR3 has 16 amino acids. Germline V gene sequence: CDR1 GTSNPN, CDR2 SVGIG (reference sequence). Between the trimmed V and J ends, which lost 8 bases and 5 bases, there was a span of 22 bases. The CDR3 nucleotides are TGTGCCGGCACCTTTTTGGGAGTTTGGGATAATTCACCCCTCCACTTT. This gives the protein CAGTFLGVWDNSPLHF.

The chain recombines TRBV6-5 with TRBJ2-7; TRBD1 matches at 7 bases. Germline V gives CDR1 MNHEY, CDR2 SVGAGI. The CDR3 contains 11 residues. Trimming cost V 9 bases and J 4 bases; bases outside gene matches: 3. As DNA, the CDR3 is TGTGCCAGTAACAGGGGTTACGAGCAGTACTTC. Translating gives CASNRGYEQYF.

The chain's CDR3 is CASSYDSTGASYGYTF. The CDR3 bases are TGTGCCAGCAGTTACGACTCGACCGGGGCCAGCTATGGCTACACCTTC. This sequence joins TRBV6-6 and TRBJ1-2; tentative D call: TRBD1 (5 bases). From germline, CDR1 is MNHNY and CDR2 SVGAGI (reference sequence). The ends were cut back, 2 bases at V and 4 bases at J, with 17 bases in the middle. This CDR3 spans 16 amino acids.

The chain joins TRBV7-9 to TRBJ1-3, with 9 bases aligning to TRBD1. Germline CDR1 SEHNR, CDR2 FQNEAQ (reference sequence). The CDR3 is 16 residues long. The junction had 5 bases not matched to a gene; V was cut back by 5 bases and J by 0 bases. CDR3 in amino acids: CASSKGQGISGNTIYF. CDR3 DNA: TGTGCCAGCAGCAAGGGACAGGGAATCTCTGGAAACACCATATATTTT.

In nucleotides, the CDR3 is TGTGCCAGTAGTTTGGGGCGGGGGTTCACAGATACGCAGTATTTT. Amino acid sequence: CASSLGRGFTDTQYF. The chain joins TRBV19 to TRBJ2-3; TRBD2 matches at 7 bases. Germline V gene sequence: CDR1 LNHDA, CDR2 SQIVND (reference sequence). The V and J ends lost 5 bases and 2 bases, in that order; junction bases with no gene match: 7. This CDR3 spans 15 amino acids.

The genes are TRBV6-5 and TRBJ1-3; D is perhaps TRBD1 (6 bases). V was clipped by 6 bases and J by 0 bases, with 12 bases between them. Germline V gene lookup returns CDR1 MNHEY and CDR2 SVGAGI. The CDR3 has 15 residues. CDR3 loop: CASSPGHRSGNTIYF. The CDR3 DNA follows: TGTGCCAGCAGCCCGGGACATCGCTCTGGAAACACCATATATTTT.

The chain links TRBV4-1 to TRBJ1-2, with a possible D match to TRBD1 (6 bases). This CDR3 is built from 15 residues. The ends were cut back, 4 bases at V and 5 bases at J, with 17 bases in the middle. CDR1 MGHRA and CDR2 YSYEKL come from the germline V gene. The CDR3 sequence: CASSPTRTGHYGYTF. The DNA of the CDR3 is TGCGCCAGCAGCCCTACACGAACGGGACATTATGGCTACACCTTC.

The genes are TRBV4-2 and TRBJ1-2; possible D gene TRBD1, 5 bases. Trimming took off 1 base at V and 2 bases at J, with 26 bases between the two ends. The CDR3 loop spans 20 amino acids. Per germline, CDR1 LGHNA and CDR2 YNFKEQ. The CDR3 loop reads CASSQGGVRLNPHLNYGYTF. CDR3 bases: TGTGCCAGCAGCCAAGGAGGGGTGCGACTAAACCCTCACTTAAACTATGGCTACACCTTC.

The chain joins TRBV5-6 to TRBJ2-6; D is possibly TRBD1 (6 bases). The CDR3 consists of 17 residues. Germline CDR1 and CDR2: SGHDT and YYEEEE. V dropped 7 bases and J dropped 0 bases, with 17 bases sitting between them. The CDR3: CASWGQDSSSGANVLTF. CDR3 nucleotides: TGTGCCAGCTGGGGGCAGGATAGCTCCTCTGGGGCCAACGTCCTGACTTTC.

The sample holds one count of this clone. The chain's CDR3 is CASRTGTLGPGELFF. CDR3 DNA sequence: TGTGCCAGCAGAACCGGGACGTTGGGTCCCGGGGAGCTGTTTTTT. The rearrangement joins TRBV6-6 to TRBJ2-2; D may match TRBD1 or TRBD2 (5 bases each). CDR1 is MNHNY, CDR2 SVGAGI, per germline (reference sequence). The CDR3 has 15 residues. Trimming shortened V by 6 bases and J by 6 bases, and 17 bases separated the two germline ends.

This chain uses TRBV18 with TRBJ1-1; D is uncertain. The V and J ends lost 1 base and 1 base respectively, with 7 bases between them. CDR1 is KGHSH, CDR2 LQKENI, per germline. The CDR3 length is 14 residues. The CDR3 DNA sequence: TGTGCCAGCTCACCACAAACCTGGAACACTGAAGCTTTCTTT. It translates to CASSPQTWNTEAFF. Filled out from reference TRBV18 and TRBJ1-1, the complete variable domain reads NAGVMQNPRHLVRRRGQEARLRCSPMKGHSHVYWYRQLPEEGLKFMVYLQKENIIDESGMPKERFSAEFPKEGPSILRIQQVVRGDSAAYFCASSPQTWNTEAFFGQGTRLTVV.

The V gene is TRBV9, the J gene TRBJ1-6, with TRBD1 matching 7 bases. Germline trimming cut 6 bases from V and 3 bases from J; bases unmatched to any gene: 9. The V gene's germline CDR1 is SGDLS and CDR2 YYNGEE. The CDR3 is 16 amino acids. CDR3 nucleotide sequence: TGTGCCAGCAAGAGGGAGGCAGGGGGCTATAATTCACCCCTCCACTTT. This translates into CASKREAGGYNSPLHF.